The entry below gives a single T cell receptor (beta chain) sequence along with its context. Antigen: not known. This entry is derived from a study of CXCR3-negative and CXCR3-positive naive CD8 T cells. This CDR3 has 16 residues. Germline V gene lookup returns CDR1 DFQATT and CDR2 SNEGSKA (reference sequence). Points from the study as a whole: Both of the naive subsets showed about the same high diversity, but memory CD8+ cells had much less. In CXCR3-positive naive cells, the TRB CDR3s were more hydrophobic than in CXCR3-negative naive cells.

TRB cDNA libraries were made by UMI-labeled 5' RACE. No DNA is given; TCRdb re-called the 5' RACE reads and lists each CDR3 protein once. Recorded here are tens of thousands of distinct CDR3 sequences; the top ten clones represent roughly 0.64%. The receptor comes from a human donor in good health. Some clones in this sample may be carry-over from other donors' samples. The chain recombines TRBV20-1 with TRBJ1-2; TCRdb calls TRBD1, which cannot be checked without DNA. What was sequenced was naive CXCR3+ CD8+ T cells from blood. Subset in this sample: CD45RO-CCR7+CD27+CD95- naive CD8+ T cells expressing CXCR3 (TNR3+). CDR3 sequence reads: CSADRGKSGLWDGYTF.